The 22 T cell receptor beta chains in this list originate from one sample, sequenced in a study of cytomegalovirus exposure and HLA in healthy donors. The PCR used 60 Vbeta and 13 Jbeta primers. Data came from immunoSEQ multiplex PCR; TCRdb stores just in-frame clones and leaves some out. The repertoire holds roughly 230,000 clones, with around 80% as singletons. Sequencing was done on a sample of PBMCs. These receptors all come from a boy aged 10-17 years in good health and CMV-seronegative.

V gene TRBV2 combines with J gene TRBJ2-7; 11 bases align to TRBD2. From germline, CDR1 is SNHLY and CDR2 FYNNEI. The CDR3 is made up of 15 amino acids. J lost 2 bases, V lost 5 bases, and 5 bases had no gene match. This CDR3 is CASSPTSGSPYEQYF. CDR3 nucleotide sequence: TGTGCCAGCAGTCCTACTAGCGGGAGTCCCTACGAGCAGTACTTC. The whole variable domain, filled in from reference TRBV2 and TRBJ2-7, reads EPEVTQTPSHQVTQMGQEVILRCVPISNHLYFYWYRQILGQKVEFLVSFYNNEISEKSEIFDDQFSVERPDGSNFTLKIRSTKLEDSAMYFCASSPTSGSPYEQYFGPGTRLTVT.

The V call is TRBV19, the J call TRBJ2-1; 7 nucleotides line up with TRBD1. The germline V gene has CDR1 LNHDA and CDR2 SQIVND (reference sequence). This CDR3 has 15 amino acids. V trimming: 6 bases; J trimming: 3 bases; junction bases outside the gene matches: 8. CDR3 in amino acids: CASSTAGTVYNEQFF. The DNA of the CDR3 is TGTGCCAGTAGCACCGCCGGGACAGTCTACAATGAGCAGTTCTTC.

DNA of the CDR3: TGTGCCAGCAGCCCCACCCGGGGAGGGCTAATATATGGCTACACCTTC. Protein sequence: CASSPTRGGLIYGYTF. The chain links TRBV7-9 to TRBJ1-2, with D unresolved. V lost 5 bases and J 5 bases, leaving 21 bases between the germline ends. Germline CDR1 is SEHNR and CDR2 is FQNEAQ (reference sequence). This CDR3 contains 16 residues. The variable domain in full, completed from reference TRBV7-9 and TRBJ1-2, reads DTGVSQNPRHKITKRGQNVTFRCDPISEHNRLYWYRQTLGQGPEFLTYFQNEAQLEKSRLLSDRFSAERPKGSFSTLEIQRTEQGDSAMYLCASSPTRGGLIYGYTFGSGTRLTVV.

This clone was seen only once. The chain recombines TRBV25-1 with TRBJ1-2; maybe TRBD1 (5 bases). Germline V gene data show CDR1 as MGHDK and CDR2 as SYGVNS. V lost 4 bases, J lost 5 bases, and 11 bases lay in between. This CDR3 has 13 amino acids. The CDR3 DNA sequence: TGTGCCAGCAGTGCAAGGGAGGGGTATGGCTACACCTTC. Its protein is CASSAREGYGYTF.

The CDR3 DNA reads as TGTGCCAGCAGCTTGCTAGCGACAACCTACGAGCAGTACTTC. Translating it yields CASSLLATTYEQYF. The genes are TRBV11-3 and TRBJ2-7, with a weak D call TRBD2 (6 bases). Germline V gene sequence: CDR1 SGHNT, CDR2 YENEEA. The CDR3 is 14 residues long. V was cut by 3 bases and J by 2 bases, with 11 bases left in between.

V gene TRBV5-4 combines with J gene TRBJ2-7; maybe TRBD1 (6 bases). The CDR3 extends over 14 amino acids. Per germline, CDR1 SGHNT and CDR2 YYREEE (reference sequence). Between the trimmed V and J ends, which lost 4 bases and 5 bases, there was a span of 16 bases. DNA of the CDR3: TGTGCCAGCAGCCTTACTACAGGGATGCACGAGCAGTACTTC. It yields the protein CASSLTTGMHEQYF.

The CDR3, as DNA: TGTGCCAGCAGTGAATTTTATGACCCAAGGGGAAATGGCTACACCTTC. It encodes CASSEFYDPRGNGYTF. The V call is TRBV6-1, the J call TRBJ1-2; TRBD1 might be the D (5 bases). V shed 2 bases and J shed 6 bases, with 19 bases lying between them. Germline CDR1 and CDR2: MNHNS and SASEGT. The CDR3 runs to 16 residues.

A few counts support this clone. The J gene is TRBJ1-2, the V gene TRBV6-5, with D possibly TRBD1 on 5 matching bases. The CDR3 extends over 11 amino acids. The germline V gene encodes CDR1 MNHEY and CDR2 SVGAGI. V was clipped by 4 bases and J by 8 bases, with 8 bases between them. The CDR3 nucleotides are TGTGCCAGCAGTTCAGGGAGGGGCTACACCTTC. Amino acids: CASSSGRGYTF.

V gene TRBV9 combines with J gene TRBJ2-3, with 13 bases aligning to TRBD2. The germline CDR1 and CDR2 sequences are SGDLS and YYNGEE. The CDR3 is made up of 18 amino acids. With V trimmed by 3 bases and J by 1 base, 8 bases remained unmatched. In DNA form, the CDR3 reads TGTGCCAGCAGCGAACTAGCGGGGGGGCCTCCTGGCACAGATACGCAGTATTTT. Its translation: CASSELAGGPPGTDTQYF.

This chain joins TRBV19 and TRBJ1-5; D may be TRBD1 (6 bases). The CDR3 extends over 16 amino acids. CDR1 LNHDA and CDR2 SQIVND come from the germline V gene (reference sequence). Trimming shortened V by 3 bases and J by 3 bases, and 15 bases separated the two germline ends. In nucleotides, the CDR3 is TGTGCCAGTAGTATTCTCGGCAGGGGCGTCAATCAGCCCCAGCATTTT. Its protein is CASSILGRGVNQPQHF.

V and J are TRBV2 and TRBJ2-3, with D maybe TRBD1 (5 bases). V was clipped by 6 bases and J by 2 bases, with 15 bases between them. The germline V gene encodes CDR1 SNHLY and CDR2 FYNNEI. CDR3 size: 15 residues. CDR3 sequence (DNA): TGTGCCAGCAGGAGACAGACCCAGAACACAGATACGCAGTATTTT. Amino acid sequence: CASRRQTQNTDTQYF.

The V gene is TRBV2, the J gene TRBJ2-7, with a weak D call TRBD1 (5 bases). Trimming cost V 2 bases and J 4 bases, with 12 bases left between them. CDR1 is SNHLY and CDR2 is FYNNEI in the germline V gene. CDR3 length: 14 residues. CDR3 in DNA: TGTGCCAGCAGTGAACAAGGGCAGGGTTACGAGCAGTACTTC. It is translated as CASSEQGQGYEQYF.

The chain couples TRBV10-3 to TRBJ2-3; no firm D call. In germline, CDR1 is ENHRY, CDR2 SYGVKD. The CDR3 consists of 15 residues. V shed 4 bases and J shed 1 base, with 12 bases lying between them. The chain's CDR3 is CAISGQAMGTDTQYF. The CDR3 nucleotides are TGTGCCATCAGTGGGCAGGCGATGGGCACAGATACGCAGTATTTT.

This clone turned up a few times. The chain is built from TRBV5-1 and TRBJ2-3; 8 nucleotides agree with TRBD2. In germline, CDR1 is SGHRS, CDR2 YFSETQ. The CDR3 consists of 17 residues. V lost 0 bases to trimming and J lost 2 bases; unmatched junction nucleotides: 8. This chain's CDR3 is CASSLGLAGGITDTQYF. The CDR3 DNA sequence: TGCGCCAGCAGCTTGGGCCTTGCGGGGGGTATCACAGATACGCAGTATTTT.

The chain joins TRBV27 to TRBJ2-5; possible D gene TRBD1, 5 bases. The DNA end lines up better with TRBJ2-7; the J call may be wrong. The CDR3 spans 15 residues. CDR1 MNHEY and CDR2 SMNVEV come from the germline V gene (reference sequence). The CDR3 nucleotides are TGTGCCAGCAGTTTATACCAGGGTCGCTCCTACGAGCAGTACTTC. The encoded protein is CASSLYQGRSYEQYF.

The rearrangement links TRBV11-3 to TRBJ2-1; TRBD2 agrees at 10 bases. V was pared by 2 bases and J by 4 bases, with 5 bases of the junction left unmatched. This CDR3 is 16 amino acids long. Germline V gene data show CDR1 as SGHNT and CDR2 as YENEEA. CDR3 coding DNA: TGTGCCAGCAGCTTACAGCGGGGGGGTTCATACAATGAGCAGTTCTTC. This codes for CASSLQRGGSYNEQFF. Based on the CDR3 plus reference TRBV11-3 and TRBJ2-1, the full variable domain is EAGVVQSPRYKIIEKKQPVAFWCNPISGHNTLYWYLQNLGQGPELLIRYENEEAVDDSQLPKDRFSAERLKGVDSTLKIQPAELGDSAVYLCASSLQRGGSYNEQFFGPGTRLTVL.

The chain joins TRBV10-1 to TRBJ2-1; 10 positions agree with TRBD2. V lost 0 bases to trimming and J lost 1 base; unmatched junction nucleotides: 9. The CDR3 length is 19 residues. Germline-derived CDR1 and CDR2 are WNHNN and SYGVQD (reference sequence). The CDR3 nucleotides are TGCGCCAGCAGTGAGTCCGGGCTAGCGGGAGCCGTTTCCTACAATGAGCAGTTCTTC. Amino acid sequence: CASSESGLAGAVSYNEQFF.

The CDR3 reads CASSFRAGGYNEQFF. In nucleotides, the CDR3 is TGCGCCAGCAGCTTCCGCGCGGGGGGTTACAATGAGCAGTTCTTC. The chain uses TRBV5-1 and TRBJ2-1, with 8 positions matching TRBD2. The CDR3 sequence is 15 residues long. The V and J ends lost 2 bases and 4 bases, in that order; junction bases with no gene match: 5. CDR1 is SGHRS, CDR2 YFSETQ, per germline.

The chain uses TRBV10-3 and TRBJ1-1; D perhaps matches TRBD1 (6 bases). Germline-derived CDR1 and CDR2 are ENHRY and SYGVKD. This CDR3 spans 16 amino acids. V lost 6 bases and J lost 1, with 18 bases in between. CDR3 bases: TGTGCCATCAGCAGGGGTAATAGACGGGGGAACACTGAAGCTTTCTTT. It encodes CAISRGNRRGNTEAFF.

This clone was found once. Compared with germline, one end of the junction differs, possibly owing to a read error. The CDR3 sequence: CASTLFTSDSSYNEQFF. The CDR3 nucleotides read TGTGCCAGCACCTTATTCACTAGCGACAGCTCCTACAATGAGCAGTTCTTC. V is TRBV7-2 and J is TRBJ2-1; 7 bases are a match to TRBD2. The CDR3 sequence is 17 residues long. The germline V gene has CDR1 SGHTA and CDR2 FQGNSA.

The CDR3 nucleotides read TGTGCCAGCAGCTTAGAACAGGGGGGTCAGCCCCAGCATTTT. Amino acid sequence: CASSLEQGGQPQHF. The chain couples TRBV7-6 to TRBJ1-5, with 8 bases matching TRBD1. The CDR3 totals 14 residues. Germline-derived CDR1 and CDR2 are SGHVS and FNYEAQ. With 1 base clipped from V and 6 bases from J, the junction kept 2 bases outside the gene matches.

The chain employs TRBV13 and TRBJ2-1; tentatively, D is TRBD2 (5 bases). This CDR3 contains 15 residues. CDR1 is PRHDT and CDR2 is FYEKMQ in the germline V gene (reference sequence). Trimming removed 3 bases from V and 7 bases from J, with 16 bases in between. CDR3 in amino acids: CASSLFSTRINEQFF. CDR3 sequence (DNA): TGTGCCAGCAGCTTGTTTTCCACTAGGATAAATGAGCAGTTCTTC.